A single sample is the source of the 8 T cell receptor beta chains below, sequenced in a study of regulatory T cells in long-lasting Graves disease. Noted time point: persistent/refractory GD, antithyroid drugs over 5 years with positive TRAb. Construction of the TCR library relied on RNA isolated from PBMCs. Library construction for TCR beta used iRepertoire HTBI primers and Arm-PCR of CDR3 regions. Using its own MiXCR run on the multiplex PCR reads, TCRdb lists one record per CDR3 protein. The table has a few hundred thousand distinct CDR3 sequences, 23% seen once; the top ten hold roughly 30%. This material consisted of peripheral blood mononuclear cells (PBMCs), taken when the disease was refractory, from a patient treated with antithyroid drugs. The receptor set was obtained from a female donor with Graves disease.

The CDR3 loop reads CASSLDGQLNTEAFF. The CDR3 bases are TGTGCCAGCAGCTTAGACGGACAGTTGAACACTGAAGCTTTCTTT. This chain uses TRBV7-2 with TRBJ1-1; perhaps TRBD1 as D (6 bases). Trimming removed 1 base at V and 0 bases at J, with 9 bases between. The CDR3 runs 15 residues. The germline V gene has CDR1 SGHTA and CDR2 FQGNSA.

The CDR3: CAWIENYGYTF. The CDR3, as DNA: TGTGCCTGGATCGAGAACTATGGCTACACCTTC. The genes are TRBV30 and TRBJ1-2, with no clear D. The V and J ends lost 4 bases and 2 bases respectively, with 5 bases between them. In germline, CDR1 is GTSNPN, CDR2 SVGIG (reference sequence). This CDR3 region has 11 residues.

This clonotype was counted at least ten times. V usage is TRBV12-3 or TRBV12-4 and J usage is TRBJ1-6, with D possibly being TRBD1 (6 bases). The CDR3 totals 15 residues. The V gene lost 5 bases and the J gene lost 0 bases, with 8 bases spanning the gap. The DNA of the CDR3 is TGTGCCAGCAGTCTGACAGGCTCCTATAATTCACCCCTCCACTTT. This sequence encodes CASSLTGSYNSPLHF.

This clonotype has a handful of counts. J is TRBJ1-1 and V is TRBV6-5, with a tentative D call TRBD1 (6 bases). The V and J ends lost 6 bases and 2 bases respectively, with 13 bases between them. Germline-derived CDR1 and CDR2 are MNHEY and SVGAGI. The CDR3 sequence is 14 residues long. CDR3: CASSYRDVNTEAFF. The CDR3 nucleotides read TGTGCCAGCAGCTACAGGGATGTAAACACTGAAGCTTTCTTT.

This clonotype was detected ten times or more. CDR3 DNA: TGTGCCAGCAGGCTGACAGGGGTAGAGACCCAGTACTTC. Translated, it gives CASRLTGVETQYF. The chain has TRBV28 and TRBJ2-5; 8 positions match TRBD1. V lost 6 bases, J lost 4 bases, and 4 bases stayed unmatched. The germline CDR1 and CDR2 sequences are MDHEN and SYDVKM. The CDR3 loop spans 13 amino acids. Full variable domain (remainder filled in from reference TRBV28 and TRBJ2-5): DVKVTQSSRYLVKRTGEKVFLECVQDMDHENMFWYRQDPGLGLRLIYFSYDVKMKEKGDIPEGYSVSREKKERFSLILESASTNQTSMYLCASRLTGVETQYFGPGTRLLVL.

This clonotype was seen many times. The chain joins TRBV6-1 to TRBJ2-5; TRBD2 agrees at 10 bases. Per germline, CDR1 MNHNS and CDR2 SASEGT. V lost 7 bases and J lost 0; bases outside the gene matches: 5. There are 15 residues in the CDR3. The CDR3 loop is CASKAGTSDQETQYF. CDR3 in DNA: TGTGCCAGCAAAGCCGGGACTAGCGACCAAGAGACCCAGTACTTC.

In this sample, this clonotype turned up once. The gene calls are TRBV19 and TRBJ2-4; 8 bases align to TRBD1. There are 15 residues in the CDR3. CDR1 LNHDA and CDR2 SQIVND come from the germline V gene (reference sequence). Trimming at V came to 6 bases and at J to 1 base, leaving 5 bases not matched to a gene. The CDR3 DNA is TGTGCCAGTAGGCGACAGGGGTATGCCAAAAACATTCAGTACTTC. Its translation: CASRRQGYAKNIQYF.

This clonotype was seen a handful of times. The gene calls are TRBV28 and TRBJ1-1; D unresolved. The V end lost 3 bases, the J end lost 8 bases, and 7 bases lay between the germline ends. This CDR3 is built from 11 residues. Germline V gene sequence: CDR1 MDHEN, CDR2 SYDVKM. CDR3 sequence reads: CASSFRDEAFF. Here the CDR3 DNA reads TGTGCCAGCAGTTTTAGAGACGAAGCTTTCTTT.